A selection of T cell receptor beta chains follows, all from one sample in a study of blood T cell repertoires in COVID-19. Profiling relied on immunoSEQ multiplex PCR, and the TCRdb table lists in-frame clones only, not all of them. Of 95,000 to 150,000 clones listed, 75% to 90% are singletons. Sequenced: peripheral blood. Receptors were obtained from a man aged 65 to 79 with active or convalescent COVID-19. Both conserved end residues are part of each CDR3. A D gene is named only where the DNA matches it firmly. Some rows have no size entry. The others give once, few or many, or a class for an expanded clone.

>TRBV15|TRBJ1-2|.|.
TGTGCCACCAGCAGAGGCGGGGGGAGTAAGGGCTACACCTTC
CATSRGGGSKGYTF
>TRBV6-6|TRBJ1-1|.|.
TGTGCCAGCATAGCCTGGCAGTCGAACACTGAAGCTTTCTTT
CASIAWQSNTEAFF
>TRBV6-4|TRBJ2-1|TRBD2|.
TGTGCCAGCAGTGAGCTAGCGGACTACAATGAGCAGTTCTTC
CASSELADYNEQFF
>TRBV28|TRBJ2-1|TRBD2|.
TGTGCCAGCAGATCCCGAGGTGGTAGCGGGAAGTACAATGAGCAGTTCTTC
CASRSRGGSGKYNEQFF
>TRBV6-5|TRBJ1-4|TRBD1|once
TGTGCCAGCAGTCGACAGGGCGGCGAAAAACTGTTTTTT
CASSRQGGEKLFF
>TRBV28|TRBJ2-2|.|.
TGTGCCAGCAGTCCGCCCCGGTTCGGGGGGAACACCGGGGAGCTGTTTTTT
CASSPPRFGGNTGELFF
>TRBV29-1|TRBJ1-2|TRBD1|.
TGCAGCGCTCGGACAGGGGAAGACTATGGCTACACCTTC
CSARTGEDYGYTF
>TRBV7-2|TRBJ2-7|.|.
TGTGCCAGCAGCTTAGCGGCCAGCTCCTACGAGCAGTACTTC
CASSLAASSYEQYF
>TRBV10-3|TRBJ1-5|.|once
TGTGCCATCAGTGAGGCCCGGGAAAGCAATCAGCCCCAGCATTTT
CAISEARESNQPQHF
>TRBV3-1/TRBV3-2|TRBJ1-5|.|once
TGTGCCAGCAGCCTTGGACAGTACAATCAGCCCCAGCATTTT
CASSLGQYNQPQHF
>TRBV5-5|TRBJ2-5|TRBD1|once
TGTGCCAGCAGTCAGGGGGAAGAGACCCAGTACTTC
CASSQGEETQYF
>TRBV28|TRBJ1-1|.|.
TGTGCCAGCAGGGGGGGAGCGGTTGGGAACACTGAAGCTTTCTTT
CASRGGAVGNTEAFF
>TRBV20-1|TRBJ2-1|TRBD2|.
TGCAGTGCTAGTGGCCTAGCGGCAGCAAATTCGCCACTTGAGCAGTTCTTC
CSASGLAAANSPLEQFF
>TRBV7-9|TRBJ2-5|.|.
TGTGCCAGCAGCTTAACCGGGAAAAGGGAGACCCAGTACTTC
CASSLTGKRETQYF
>TRBV3-1/TRBV3-2|TRBJ2-2|TRBD2|few
TGTGCCAGCAGCCAACTAGCGGGAGATGGAACCGGGGAGCTGTTTTTT
CASSQLAGDGTGELFF
>TRBV5-1|TRBJ2-2|TRBD2|.
TGCGCCAGCAGCCGGACTAGCGGGGGAAACACCGGGGAGCTGTTTTTT
CASSRTSGGNTGELFF
>TRBV3-1/TRBV3-2|TRBJ2-7|.|.
TGTGCCAGCAGCCTGGGGACAAGGGGAACCTACGAGCAGTACTTC
CASSLGTRGTYEQYF